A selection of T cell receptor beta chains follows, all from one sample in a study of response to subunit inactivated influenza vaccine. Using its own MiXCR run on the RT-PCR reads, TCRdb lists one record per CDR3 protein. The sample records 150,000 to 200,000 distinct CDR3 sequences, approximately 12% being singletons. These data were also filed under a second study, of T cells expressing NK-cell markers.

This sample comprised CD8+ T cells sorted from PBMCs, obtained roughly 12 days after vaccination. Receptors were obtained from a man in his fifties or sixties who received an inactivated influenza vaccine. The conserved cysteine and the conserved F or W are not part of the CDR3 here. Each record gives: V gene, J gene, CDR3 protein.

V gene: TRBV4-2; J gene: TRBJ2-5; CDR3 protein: ASTPYGVRPETQY
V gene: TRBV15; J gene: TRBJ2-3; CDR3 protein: ATSRELPDGTDTQY
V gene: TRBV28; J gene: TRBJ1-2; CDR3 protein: ASSLDASWDLPGYGYT
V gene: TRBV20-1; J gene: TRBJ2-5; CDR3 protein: SARVLAGEETQY
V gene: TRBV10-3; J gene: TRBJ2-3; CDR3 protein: AISLRLAEDTQY
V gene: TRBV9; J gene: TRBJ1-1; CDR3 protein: ASSETANTEAF
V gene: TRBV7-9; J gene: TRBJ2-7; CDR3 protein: ASSYSGLYEQY
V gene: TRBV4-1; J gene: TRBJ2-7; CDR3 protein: ASSQQQGRYEQY
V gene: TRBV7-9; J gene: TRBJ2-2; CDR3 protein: ASSLTGTGGRTGELF
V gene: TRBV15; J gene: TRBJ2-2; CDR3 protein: ATSRDREGVTGELF
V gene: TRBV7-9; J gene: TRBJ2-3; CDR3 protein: ASSLDSDRRDTQY
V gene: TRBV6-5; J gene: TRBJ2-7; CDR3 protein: ASSRADYEQY
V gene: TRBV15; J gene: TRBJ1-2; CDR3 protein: ATSREEWGFVNYGYT
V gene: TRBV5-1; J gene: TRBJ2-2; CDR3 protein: ASSLDEFTGELF
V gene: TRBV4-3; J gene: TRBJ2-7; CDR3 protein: ASSQDNRDREGYEQY
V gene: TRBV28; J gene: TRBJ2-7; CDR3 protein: ASSLGDRAYEQY
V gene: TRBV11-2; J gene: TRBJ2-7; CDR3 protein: ASSLGAGVGYEQY
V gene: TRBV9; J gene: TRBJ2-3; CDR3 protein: ASSSSGRPRDYTDTQY
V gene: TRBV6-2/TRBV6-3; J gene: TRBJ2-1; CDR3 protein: ASSLPSSYNEQF
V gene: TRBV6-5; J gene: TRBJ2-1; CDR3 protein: ASSSGTGWNNEQF